The clone carrying this T cell receptor beta chain came up a few times. The data were obtained in a study of early T cells in non-severe SARS-CoV-2 infection. Across the whole study: Sequencing was performed on bulk RNA from unsorted whole blood, leaving chains unpaired.

TCRdb called the 5' RACE reads again in MiXCR, with one record for every CDR3 protein. The sample records 75,000 to 90,000 distinct CDR3 sequences, 10% to 15% being singletons. Germline V gene sequence: CDR1 SNHLY, CDR2 FYNNEI. The CDR3 spans 13 residues. Deletions cut 5 bases from V and 0 bases from J, with 7 bases between. Material: whole blood. This receptor was taken from an adult who was a healthcare worker with PCR-confirmed SARS-CoV-2 infection or an uninfected control (not recorded which). The chain combines TRBV2 with TRBJ1-1; maybe TRBD1 (6 bases). The CDR3 nucleotides read TGTGCCAGCAGTTACAGGGTGAACACTGAAGCTTTCTTT. Its translation is CASSYRVNTEAFF. The whole variable domain, filled in from reference TRBV2 and TRBJ1-1, reads EPEVTQTPSHQVTQMGQEVILRCVPISNHLYFYWYRQILGQKVEFLVSFYNNEISEKSEIFDDQFSVERPDGSNFTLKIRSTKLEDSAMYFCASSYRVNTEAFFGQGTRLTVV.